These 11 T cell receptor beta chains originate from one sample sequenced in a study of early T cells in non-severe SARS-CoV-2 infection. TCRdb used MiXCR to reprocess the 5' RACE reads, holding one entry per CDR3 protein. The profile shows around 50,000 distinct CDR3 sequences, around 12% of them singletons. Sequencing was performed on whole blood. These TCRs come from an adult who was a healthcare worker with PCR-confirmed SARS-CoV-2 infection or an uninfected control (not recorded which).

This chain connects TRBV7-2 to TRBJ1-1; no definite D call. Per the germline V gene, CDR1 is SGHTA and CDR2 is FQGNSA. The CDR3 length is 14 residues. Trimming took off 5 bases at V and 4 bases at J, with 14 bases between the two ends. CDR3 residues: CASSPLARATEAFF. The CDR3 nucleotides are TGTGCCAGCAGCCCCCTGGCCCGGGCCACTGAAGCTTTCTTT.

The chain links TRBV20-1 to TRBJ2-7; 10 bases line up with TRBD1. Trimming took 6 bases from V and 2 from J; bases not matched to a gene: 10. The CDR3 has 15 residues. Per the germline V gene, CDR1 is DFQATT and CDR2 is SNEGSKA (reference sequence). The CDR3 coding sequence is TGCAGTGCCACGGGGACCGGGACAGGGGCCTACGAGCAGTACTTC. It translates to CSATGTGTGAYEQYF.

The chain is built from TRBV2 and TRBJ2-4; 9 nucleotides agree with TRBD1. The CDR3 totals 14 residues. Unmatched junction bases numbered 8, after V lost 5 bases and J lost 9 bases. Germline values: CDR1 SNHLY, CDR2 FYNNEI. CDR3 DNA: TGTGCCAGCAGTTCCCGGACAGGGGTGACCATTCAGTACTTC. This gives the protein CASSSRTGVTIQYF.

A few counts support this clonotype. This sequence joins TRBV28 and TRBJ1-2; D is unresolved. Trimming stripped 6 bases from V and 2 bases from J, with 10 bases between. CDR1 MDHEN and CDR2 SYDVKM come from the germline V gene. The CDR3 sequence is 13 residues long. CDR3 in amino acids: CASSPAGNYGYTF. CDR3 sequence (DNA): TGTGCCAGCAGCCCAGCGGGCAACTATGGCTACACCTTC.

This clonotype has ten or more counts. The chain uses TRBV18 and TRBJ1-1; possible D gene TRBD1, 5 bases. The V gene lost 4 bases and the J gene lost 4 bases, with 19 bases spanning the gap. The CDR3 length is 16 residues. Per the germline V gene, CDR1 is KGHSH and CDR2 is LQKENI. The CDR3 nucleotides read TGTGCCAGCTCACGCAGCCTAGGGGAGAGGTCCACTGAAGCTTTCTTT. Translated, it gives CASSRSLGERSTEAFF.

The V call is TRBV9, the J call TRBJ2-1; D is undetermined. The CDR3 contains 13 residues. Trimming shortened V by 3 bases and J by 0 bases, and 4 bases separated the two germline ends. From germline, CDR1 is SGDLS and CDR2 YYNGEE. CDR3 DNA sequence: TGTGCCAGCAGCGCCGCCTCCTACAATGAGCAGTTCTTC. This encodes CASSAASYNEQFF.

Ten or more counts support this clonotype. The chain employs TRBV10-3 and TRBJ1-6; 8 bases line up with TRBD1. Losses at the gene ends were 0 bases for V and 8 bases for J; bases not matched to a gene: 3. CDR1 and CDR2 (germline): ENHRY, SYGVKD. The length of the CDR3 is 15 residues. The CDR3 region has the DNA TGTGCCATCAGTGAGTCTACAGGGGGGCATTCACCCCTCCACTTT. Protein sequence: CAISESTGGHSPLHF.

In this sample, this clonotype turned up many times. The chain joins TRBV13 to TRBJ2-2; TRBD1 matches at 8 bases. The V gene end was trimmed by 3 bases and the J gene end by 6 bases; junction bases not matched to a gene: 6. CDR1 is PRHDT and CDR2 is FYEKMQ in the germline V gene (reference sequence). This CDR3 spans 15 amino acids. The CDR3 loop is CASSFQGAKAGELFF. The CDR3 DNA follows: TGTGCCAGCAGCTTTCAGGGGGCGAAGGCCGGGGAGCTGTTTTTT.

This chain joins TRBV5-4 and TRBJ2-7; TRBD2 matches 8 bases. CDR1 is SGHNT and CDR2 is YYREEE in the germline V gene (reference sequence). The CDR3 totals 13 residues. V dropped 9 bases and J dropped 2; count of bases not matched to a gene: 7. DNA of the CDR3: TGTGCCACCCAGACTAGCGAGGCCTACGAGCAGTACTTC. Translated: CATQTSEAYEQYF.

Only a few counts were recorded for this clonotype. This chain joins TRBV19 and TRBJ1-5; TRBD1 is a possible D gene (5 bases). Germline loops: CDR1 LNHDA, CDR2 SQIVND (reference sequence). There are 12 residues in the CDR3. Trimming removed 5 bases from V and 6 bases from J, with 8 bases in between. The CDR3 sequence: CASSAGPQPQHF. The CDR3 coding sequence is TGTGCCAGTAGTGCAGGGCCTCAGCCCCAGCATTTT.

This clonotype has a count of ten or more. This chain uses TRBV6-6 with TRBJ2-7; 8 bases match TRBD2. This CDR3 has 13 amino acids. Losses at the gene ends were 5 bases for V and 5 bases for J; bases not matched to a gene: 5. Germline V lookup: CDR1 MNHNY, CDR2 SVGAGI (reference sequence). CDR3: CASSPAGVNEQYF. In DNA, the CDR3 is TGTGCCAGCAGTCCAGCGGGAGTAAACGAGCAGTACTTC.